This paragraph covers one T cell receptor (beta chain) sequence. Its antigen is unknown. This record belongs to a study of T cell repertoires in cytomegalovirus infection. Background on the study: The authors relied on CMV epitopes, both recently identified HLA-C-restricted and well-studied HLA-B-restricted. In public TCR beta signatures, there were indications of both CMV infection and matching HLA type.

Study-wide points: The cumulative frequency of public TCR beta families identified carriers of CMV plus the relevant HLA. Clonotypes of TCR beta that were HLA-C-restricted and CMV-specific dominated the ex vivo response.

TCRdb analysed the reads with MiXCR anew, one entry per CDR3 protein. The sample lists fewer than 950,000 distinct CDR3 sequences; about 31% were seen once. The specimen comprised cultured CD8+ T cells from PBMCs, sampled from culture after CMV antigen stimulation. This clonotype was sampled from a human donor in good health (CMV status not recorded). Some clones in this sample may be carry-over from other donors' samples.

The CDR3 loop reads CASSFPTRQETQYF. CDR3 nucleotide sequence: TGTGCCAGCAGTTTTCCGACACGTCAAGAGACCCAGTACTTC. V and J are TRBV5-6 and TRBJ2-5; D remains unclear. V was clipped by 5 bases and J by 2 bases, with 13 bases between them. The CDR3 contains 14 residues. Germline CDR1 is SGHDT and CDR2 is YYEEEE. The full variable domain, its missing parts supplied by reference TRBV5-6 and TRBJ2-5, is DAGVTQSPTHLIKTRGQQVTLRCSPKSGHDTVSWYQQALGQGPQFIFQYYEEEERQRGNFPDRFSGHQFPNYSSELNVNALLLGDSALYLCASSFPTRQETQYFGPGTRLLVL.